This T cell receptor beta chain was profiled in a study of shared clonotypes between healthy human individuals. Study processing details: For the immunoSEQ data, sequences were junction-only without quality scores, so filtering differed. Clones were read by immunoSEQ multiplex PCR, and TCRdb kept only the in-frame ones, dropping some. V, J and clone size were drawn from that table, and D and trimming were deduced from the DNA. The table includes 2 million to 2.5 million clones, 93% detected once. HIV-negative, healthy adults without recent acute infections or vaccinations were the donors. The clonotype originates from a man in his late teens or twenties in good health. Some clones in this sample may be carry-over from other donors' samples. Material: naive CD4+ T cells from PBMCs. Subset given: CD45RA+ positively selected.

This CDR3 is CSVSRAGDTEAFF. CDR3 in DNA: TGCAGCGTTTCACGGGCTGGAGACACTGAAGCTTTCTTT. The rearrangement joins TRBV29-1 to TRBJ1-1, with D unresolved. Germline CDR1 SQVTM, CDR2 ANQGSEA. This CDR3 spans 13 amino acids. V lost 5 bases and J 3 bases, leaving 13 bases between the germline ends.